This T cell receptor beta chain emerged from a study of control samples from healthy donors and cancer patients. Using immunoSEQ multiplex PCR, the repertoire was profiled, and TCRdb retains in-frame clones only, with some absent. This sample has over 100,000 clones; roughly 91% occur once, and the top ten carry roughly 15%. V was clipped by 5 bases and J by 5 bases; unmatched bases: 15. CDR3 length: 17 residues. Germline CDR1 and CDR2: PRHDT and FYEKMQ (reference sequence). The source is a woman aged 45-65 years in good health. This chain connects TRBV13 to TRBJ2-4, with 7 bases matching TRBD1. The specimen sequenced was blood. The CDR3 region has the DNA TGTGCCAGCAGCCGCCAGGGGGTAGGGGTTCTCGAAAACATTCAGTACTTC. It codes for CASSRQGVGVLENIQYF.